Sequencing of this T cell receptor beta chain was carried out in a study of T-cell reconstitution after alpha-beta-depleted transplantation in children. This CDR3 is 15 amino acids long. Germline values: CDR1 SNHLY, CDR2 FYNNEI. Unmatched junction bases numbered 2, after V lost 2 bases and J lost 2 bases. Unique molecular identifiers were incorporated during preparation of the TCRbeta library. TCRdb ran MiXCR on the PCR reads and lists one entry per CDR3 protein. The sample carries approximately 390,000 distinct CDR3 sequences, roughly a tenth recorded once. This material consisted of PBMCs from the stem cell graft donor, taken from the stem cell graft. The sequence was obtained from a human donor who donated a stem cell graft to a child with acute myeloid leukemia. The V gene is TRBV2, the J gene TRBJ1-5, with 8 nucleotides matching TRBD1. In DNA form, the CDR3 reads TGTGCCAGCAGTGAACACAGGGGGGGCAATCAGCCCCAGCATTTT. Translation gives CASSEHRGGNQPQHF.